The 18 T cell receptor beta chains in this list originate from one sample, sequenced in a study of OX40 agonist ivuxolimab in advanced cancers. The assay was immunoSEQ multiplex PCR, and TCRdb's table has in-frame clones only and misses some. The sample includes some 43,000 clones, roughly nine tenths seen only once; the top ten take 0.45% to 0.6%. The sequencing here drew on CD4+ or CD8+ T cells sorted from blood, taken in a trial of the OX40 agonist ivuxolimab. Receptors originate from an adult with an advanced solid tumor such as melanoma, head and neck, liver or kidney cancer.

This clone appeared once. In nucleotides, the CDR3 is TGTGCCAGCGCCCGTTCTAGCGGGGGAGCTATGGGCAATTCAGATACGCAGTATTTT. Amino acid sequence: CASARSSGGAMGNSDTQYF. The chain carries TRBV13 and TRBJ2-3, with 10 bases lining up with TRBD2. Germline CDR1 PRHDT, CDR2 FYEKMQ (reference sequence). The junction had 21 bases not matched to a gene; V was cut back by 8 bases and J by 4 bases. The CDR3 extends over 19 amino acids.

This chain links TRBV7-3 with TRBJ2-3; 9 bases match TRBD1. The CDR3 has 15 residues. V lost 1 base and J lost 8; bases outside the gene matches: 7. Per the germline V gene, CDR1 is SGHTA and CDR2 is FQGTGA. The CDR3 here is CASSLMGQGDATQYF. CDR3 nucleotide sequence: TGTGCCAGCAGCTTAATGGGACAGGGCGACGCTACGCAGTATTTT.

The chain recombines TRBV6-6 with TRBJ2-7; 7 bases line up with TRBD1. With V trimmed by 2 bases and J by 2 bases, 3 bases remained unmatched. The length of the CDR3 is 14 residues. Germline values: CDR1 MNHNY, CDR2 SVGAGI (reference sequence). The CDR3 loop reads CASSYRGQTYEQYF. CDR3 in DNA: TGTGCCAGCAGTTACCGGGGACAGACCTACGAGCAGTACTTC.

This clone is a singleton in its sample. V and J are TRBV9 and TRBJ2-7; 7 bases line up with TRBD1. The CDR3 is made up of 14 amino acids. Germline V lookup: CDR1 SGDLS, CDR2 YYNGEE. The V segment lost 0 bases and the J segment 2 bases; nucleotides outside the gene matches: 2. The CDR3 is CASSVGQGAYEQYF. The DNA of the CDR3 is TGTGCCAGCAGCGTAGGGCAGGGGGCCTACGAGCAGTACTTC.

The rearrangement uses TRBV7-9 and TRBJ1-2; 8 positions agree with TRBD1. The germline V gene encodes CDR1 SEHNR and CDR2 FQNEAQ (reference sequence). V trimming: 1 base; J trimming: 3 bases; junction bases outside the gene matches: 1. This CDR3 spans 14 amino acids. In DNA form, the CDR3 reads TGTGCCAGCAGCTTAGGGGGACAGGACTATGGCTACACCTTC. Translated: CASSLGGQDYGYTF.

The chain uses TRBV6-5 and TRBJ1-5; a possible D gene is TRBD1 (6 bases). Trimming cost V 4 bases and J 1 base, with 8 bases left between them. This CDR3 is built from 14 residues. The germline V gene encodes CDR1 MNHEY and CDR2 SVGAGI. The CDR3 bases are TGTGCCAGCAGTTGGACAGCGAGCAATCAGCCCCAGCATTTT. It codes for CASSWTASNQPQHF.

This sequence joins TRBV2 and TRBJ2-5; 8 bases are a match to TRBD2. The CDR3 loop spans 14 amino acids. The ends lost 6 bases at V and 5 bases at J; junction bases unmatched: 8. Germline lookup yields CDR1 SNHLY and CDR2 FYNNEI. CDR3 protein: CASRDTSGSETQYF. In DNA form, the CDR3 reads TGTGCCAGCAGGGACACTAGCGGCTCGGAGACCCAGTACTTC.

The chain combines TRBV9 with TRBJ1-1; D remains ambiguous. The CDR3 covers 14 residues. Trimming removed 3 bases from V and 0 bases from J, with 9 bases in between. Germline assignment: CDR1 SGDLS and CDR2 YYNGEE. The CDR3 loop is CASSGGNMNTEAFF. The CDR3, as DNA: TGTGCCAGCAGCGGGGGAAACATGAACACTGAAGCTTTCTTT.

The chain couples TRBV6-5 to TRBJ1-1; TRBD1 matches 7 bases. Germline assignment: CDR1 MNHEY and CDR2 SVGAGI. The CDR3 length is 15 residues. With V trimmed by 6 bases and J by 3 bases, 10 bases remained unmatched. The CDR3 DNA is TGTGCCAGCAGAAGACAGGGCCAAGTCTACACTGAAGCTTTCTTT. Residues: CASRRQGQVYTEAFF.

The V gene is TRBV11-3, the J gene TRBJ2-7; D could derive from TRBD1 or TRBD2 (5 bases each). Trimming took off 2 bases at V and 4 bases at J, with 18 bases between the two ends. Germline loops: CDR1 SGHNT, CDR2 YENEEA. The CDR3 extends over 16 amino acids. CDR3 region: CASSLTRDRQAYEQYF. As DNA, the CDR3 is TGTGCCAGCAGCTTAACCAGGGACCGGCAGGCGTACGAGCAGTACTTC.

The V and J genes are TRBV10-3 and TRBJ2-5, with D perhaps given as TRBD1 or TRBD2 (5 bases each). This CDR3 has 17 residues. Looked up from germline, CDR1 is ENHRY and CDR2 is SYGVKD. V was cut by 4 bases and J by 4 bases, with 22 bases left in between. The DNA for the CDR3 is TGTGCCATCAGTGTTAAATGGCGGGCTGGTGGGGCAGAGACCCAGTACTTC. It yields the protein CAISVKWRAGGAETQYF.

The chain couples TRBV11-3 to TRBJ1-2; 8 bases are a match to TRBD1. The junction had 9 bases not matched to a gene; V was cut back by 3 bases and J by 6 bases. The CDR3 runs to 15 residues. Germline CDR1 SGHNT, CDR2 YENEEA. In DNA form, the CDR3 reads TGTGCCAGCAGCTTTTATGGACAGGGACCACATGGCTACACCTTC. Translating it yields CASSFYGQGPHGYTF.

About this clone: An end of the junction differs from the germline gene, which may be a read error. The gene calls are TRBV7-7 and TRBJ2-7, with D uncertain. The CDR3 loop spans 14 amino acids. From germline, CDR1 is SSHAT and CDR2 FNYEAQ (reference sequence). This CDR3 reads CASSLIFVPYEQYF. The DNA for the CDR3 is TGTGCTAGCAGCTTAATCTTCGTCCCCTACGAGCAGTACTTC.

The chain links TRBV4-1 to TRBJ1-2; D uncertain. CDR3 length: 14 residues. Germline values: CDR1 MGHRA, CDR2 YSYEKL. The V end lost 0 bases, the J end lost 2 bases, and 7 bases lay between the germline ends. The CDR3: CASSQETSNYGYTF. CDR3 bases: TGCGCCAGCAGCCAAGAGACAAGCAACTATGGCTACACCTTC.

The V gene is TRBV29-1, the J gene TRBJ1-4, with a possible D match to TRBD1 (6 bases). The CDR3 runs 14 residues. Germline CDR1 reads SQVTM; CDR2 reads ANQGSEA. V lost 4 bases to trimming and J lost 0 bases, with 9 bases between them. The CDR3 loop reads CSVGAGATNEKLFF. The CDR3 nucleotides read TGCAGCGTTGGGGCAGGGGCAACTAATGAAAAACTGTTTTTT. Full variable domain (remainder filled in from reference TRBV29-1 and TRBJ1-4): SAVISQKPSRDICQRGTSLTIQCQVDSQVTMMFWYRQQPGQSLTLIATANQGSEATYESGFVIDKFPISRPNLTFSTLTVSNMSPEDSSIYLCSVGAGATNEKLFFGSGTQLSVL.

The V call is TRBV5-1, the J call TRBJ1-4; D is perhaps TRBD1 (5 bases). V was clipped by 6 bases and J by 8 bases, with 17 bases between them. The CDR3 is 14 residues long. CDR1 SGHRS and CDR2 YFSETQ come from the germline V gene. CDR3 sequence (DNA): TGCGCCAGCACCGAGCGACCAGGGCGGGAAAAACTGTTTTTT. Residues: CASTERPGREKLFF.

The sample holds one count of this clone. The chain carries TRBV9 and TRBJ2-3, with 8 bases aligning to TRBD1. CDR1 is SGDLS, CDR2 YYNGEE, per germline. Trimming removed 4 bases from V and 3 bases from J; junction bases left unmatched: 13. The CDR3 is 17 amino acids. CDR3 in amino acids: CASSPPPGTGDTDTQYF. The DNA for the CDR3 is TGTGCCAGCAGCCCCCCCCCTGGGACAGGCGATACAGATACGCAGTATTTT.

The chain links TRBV5-1 to TRBJ1-1; 8 bases fit TRBD1. J was trimmed by 1 base and V by 2 bases; bases with no gene match: 4. The CDR3 loop spans 15 amino acids. Per germline, CDR1 SGHRS and CDR2 YFSETQ. This chain's CDR3 is CASSFSGTGNTEAFF. The DNA of the CDR3 is TGCGCCAGCAGCTTCTCCGGGACAGGGAACACTGAAGCTTTCTTT.